A single sample gave rise to the 10 T cell receptor beta chains below, sequenced in a study of Ad26.COV2.S vaccination and SARS-CoV-2 variants. Documented treatment: roughly 20 received Ad26.COV2.S at low or high dose, single or two shots; about 5 received placebo; per-sample allocation not given. Repertoires come from day 63 after the first vaccine or placebo injection. Sequencing used immunoSEQ multiplex PCR; TCRdb keeps in-frame clones, though not all of them. The profile shows some 640,000 clones, about 89% of them singletons. Here the sequenced sample was peripheral blood, taken in a trial of Ad26.COV2.S vaccine versus placebo. The receptors were gathered from a person aged 18-65 years who received the Ad26.COV2.S COVID-19 vaccine or a placebo.

The rearrangement joins TRBV10-2 to TRBJ2-2; 7 nucleotides line up with TRBD1. The junction had 7 bases not matched to a gene; V was cut back by 6 bases and J by 3 bases. Germline V gene sequence: CDR1 WSHSY, CDR2 SAAADI. The CDR3 spans 15 residues. The CDR3 protein is CASRAGTADTGELFF. The CDR3 nucleotides read TGCGCCAGCAGGGCCGGGACAGCCGACACCGGGGAGCTGTTTTTT.

This chain uses TRBV15 with TRBJ2-5, with D possibly being TRBD2 (6 bases). Per the germline V gene, CDR1 is LNHNV and CDR2 is YYDKDF (reference sequence). V gave up 8 bases and J gave up 2 bases, with 12 bases separating them. The CDR3 extends over 13 amino acids. CDR3 coding DNA: TGTGCCACCCTGGACTACCTTCAAGAGACCCAGTACTTC. It codes for CATLDYLQETQYF.

The rearrangement joins TRBV9 to TRBJ2-1, with 7 bases matching TRBD1. Germline lookup yields CDR1 SGDLS and CDR2 YYNGEE. The trim removed 0 bases at V and 8 bases at J, leaving 8 bases unmatched. This CDR3 comprises 15 residues. The DNA of the CDR3 is TGTGCCAGCAGCGTAGAGGGGGCCTTTTCCTATGAGCAGTTCTTC. This codes for CASSVEGAFSYEQFF.

There are a few counts of this clone. At the DNA level, this CDR3 is encoded by other sequences in the same sample as well. The rearrangement joins TRBV20-1 to TRBJ1-2; unclear D gene. CDR3 length: 11 residues. The V gene lost 0 bases and the J gene lost 2 bases, with 1 base spanning the gap. CDR1 and CDR2 from the germline V gene are DFQATT and SNEGSKA (reference sequence). DNA of the CDR3: TGCAGTGCTAGAGAGAACTATGGCTACACCTTC. Translating it yields CSARENYGYTF.

The chain recombines TRBV3-1 (or the pseudogene TRBV3-2) with TRBJ2-1; D may be TRBD1 or TRBD2 (5 bases each). This CDR3 contains 13 residues. Germline-derived CDR1 and CDR2 are LGHDT and YNNKEL (reference sequence). The V end lost 2 bases, the J end lost 9 bases, and 11 bases lay between the germline ends. CDR3 in amino acids: CASSQRGGFEQFF. CDR3 nucleotide sequence: TGTGCCAGCAGCCAACGGGGCGGGTTTGAGCAGTTCTTC.

This clone occurred many times. The chain combines TRBV6-2 or TRBV6-3 with TRBJ1-5, with D possibly matching TRBD1 (5 bases). The CDR3 runs to 15 residues. V lost 1 base and J 7 bases, leaving 14 bases between the germline ends. The germline V gene has CDR1 MNHEY and CDR2 SVGEGT. The chain's CDR3 is CASSYYLPEGQPQHF. The CDR3 nucleotides are TGTGCCAGCAGTTACTACCTCCCCGAGGGGCAGCCCCAGCATTTT.

The V call is TRBV3-1 (or the pseudogene TRBV3-2), the J call TRBJ2-7; 13 bases are shared with TRBD2. The CDR3 runs 15 residues. Germline-derived CDR1 and CDR2 are LGHDT and YNNKEL (reference sequence). The V and J ends lost 4 bases and 7 bases, in that order; junction bases with no gene match: 7. The CDR3: CASSRGTSGKGEQYF. The CDR3 coding sequence is TGTGCCAGCAGCCGCGGGACTAGCGGGAAGGGTGAGCAGTACTTC.

V and J are TRBV2 and TRBJ1-4, with 9 bases identical to TRBD1. The CDR3 length is 15 residues. Germline assignment: CDR1 SNHLY and CDR2 FYNNEI. V shed 8 bases, J shed 8 bases, and the junction held 12 bases outside the gene matches. The CDR3 is CASEGGDRANEKLFF. CDR3 nucleotide sequence: TGTGCCAGCGAGGGAGGGGACAGGGCGAACGAAAAACTGTTTTTT.

The genes are TRBV7-8 and TRBJ1-5; no firm D call. CDR1 is SGHVS, CDR2 FQNEAQ, per germline. V was shortened by 3 bases and J by 6 bases, with 12 bases between the two germline ends. This CDR3 comprises 14 residues. This CDR3 is CASSLDLAGQPQHF. DNA for the CDR3: TGTGCCAGCAGCTTGGACCTAGCGGGTCAGCCCCAGCATTTT.

The chain recombines TRBV18 with TRBJ2-1; D might be TRBD1 or TRBD2, each matching 6 bases. This CDR3 is built from 16 residues. The V gene's germline CDR1 is KGHSH and CDR2 LQKENI. The ends were cut back, 1 base at V and 0 bases at J, with 10 bases in the middle. The CDR3 DNA reads as TGTGCCAGCTCACCACGCGGGGACAACTCCTACAATGAGCAGTTCTTC. Translating gives CASSPRGDNSYNEQFF. Variable domain in full (rest from reference TRBV18 and TRBJ2-1): NAGVMQNPRHLVRRRGQEARLRCSPMKGHSHVYWYRQLPEEGLKFMVYLQKENIIDESGMPKERFSAEFPKEGPSILRIQQVVRGDSAAYFCASSPRGDNSYNEQFFGPGTRLTVL.